This TCR beta chain was obtained from a study of blood T cells in healthy people across ages. Combining a sample-barcoded 5' primer with a J-beta primer mix, a second PCR ran for about 6 to 12 cycles. Tags on each cDNA molecule came from a template-switch adaptor with 12 random nucleotides. TCRdb re-analysed the 5' RACE reads in MiXCR, keeping a single row per CDR3 protein. In the table there are around 1,900,000 distinct CDR3 sequences, more than 35% of which are singletons. The count of this clonotype is one. Its antigen is currently unknown. Its ends do not fully match the called genes, so a read error is possible. Extracted total RNA amounted to at least 6 micrograms for each sample. The CDR3 is made up of 14 amino acids. Germline CDR1 reads SQVTM; CDR2 reads ANQGSEA. Broader study findings: Versus aged donors, long-lived donors had higher diversity and more naive CD4+ cells.

This receptor was taken from a human donor in good health. The chain combines TRBV29-1 with TRBJ1-2, with D maybe TRBD1 (5 bases). Source material: blood. For the CDR3, the DNA is TGCAGCGTTGAAGCTGTCGACAGCAACTATGACTACACCTTC. This codes for CSVEAVDSNYDYTF.